This T cell receptor beta chain was sequenced during a study of T cell repertoires in aging, cancer and after chemotherapy. About the research overall: Roughly 10 million TCR reads made up the full dataset.

Germline assignment: CDR1 LNHNV and CDR2 YYDKDF (reference sequence). Trimming shortened V by 3 bases and J by 0 bases, and 12 bases separated the two germline ends. This CDR3 region has 15 residues. The template was genomic DNA from peripheral blood, not RNA. This clonotype came up a few times. A mixed TRB-A/B primer pool amplified rearranged TRB by multiplex touch-down PCR. A single record per CDR3 protein comes from TCRdb applying MiXCR to the multiplex PCR reads. The repertoire has 6,000 to 8,000 distinct CDR3 sequences, 25% to 30% of them found once; the top ten carry 6.6%. The chain uses TRBV15 and TRBJ2-7; possibly TRBD1 or TRBD2 for D (6 bases each). This sequence originates from a human donor in good health. The sample taken for sequencing was blood. The CDR3 here is CATSSQRGVSYEQYF. CDR3 nucleotide sequence: TGTGCCACCAGCAGTCAAAGGGGGGTCTCCTACGAGCAGTACTTC.